This is a list of T cell receptor beta chains from one sample in a study of early T cells in non-severe SARS-CoV-2 infection. TCRdb fed the 5' RACE reads into MiXCR, producing one record per CDR3 protein. This table has roughly 28,000 distinct CDR3 sequences, 5% to 5.5% appearing once. The material sequenced was whole blood. The receptors come from an adult who was a healthcare worker with PCR-confirmed SARS-CoV-2 infection or an uninfected control (not recorded which). CDR3s include the opening cysteine and the closing phenylalanine or tryptophan. Each record gives: D gene, clone size, V gene, J gene, CDR3 DNA, CDR3 protein. D genes are given only for firm matches. The size entry is marked missing in some rows and otherwise reads once, few, many or a size class.

NA	few	TRBV7-8	TRBJ2-6	TGTGCCAGCAGCTTAGCGTTAATGTACTTGTCTGGGGCCAACGTCCTGACTTTC	CASSLALMYLSGANVLTF
NA	many	TRBV12-3/TRBV12-4	TRBJ1-2	TGTGCCAGCAGTCAACTAAAACTCTATGGCTACACCTTC	CASSQLKLYGYTF
NA	many	TRBV7-2	TRBJ1-1	TGTGCCAGCAGCCGCAGGGTTACCGACACTGAAGCTTTCTTT	CASSRRVTDTEAFF
NA	medium-sized	TRBV13	TRBJ1-1	TGTGCCAGCAGCTTAGAGGAGGGATTAGCTTTCTTT	CASSLEEGLAFF
NA	many	TRBV7-9	TRBJ1-1	TGTGCCAGCAGCTTACAGGGGTCCACTGAAGCTTTCTTT	CASSLQGSTEAFF
NA	many	TRBV7-9	TRBJ2-7	TGTGCCAGCAGCCTAGCCGGGAAAACACCCTACGAGCAGTACTTC	CASSLAGKTPYEQYF
NA	NA	TRBV6-2/TRBV6-3	TRBJ2-2	TGTGCCAGCAGCCTTACCGAGGGGGCCGGGGAGCTGTTTTTT	CASSLTEGAGELFF
NA	many	TRBV18	TRBJ1-1	TGTGCCAGCTCACCAGCCACCCAGGGCACTGAAGCTTTCTTT	CASSPATQGTEAFF
NA	many	TRBV6-5	TRBJ1-3	TGTGCCAGCAGACAACAGGGTATCACTGGAAACACCATATATTTT	CASRQQGITGNTIYF
TRBD1	many	TRBV15	TRBJ1-1	TGTGCCACCAGCAGACCGGACAGGGGCCCTGAAGCTTTCTTT	CATSRPDRGPEAFF
NA	many	TRBV6-5	TRBJ1-1	TGTGCCAGCAGTTACGGCCAATTTTCTATGAACACTGAAGCTTTCTTT	CASSYGQFSMNTEAFF
NA	many	TRBV28	TRBJ1-5	TGTGCCAGCAGGTGGGGGGTAAATCAGCCCCAGCATTTT	CASRWGVNQPQHF
TRBD2	many	TRBV6-6	TRBJ2-7	TGTGCCAGCAGTTACATGGCGGGGGGCGACGAGCAGTACTTC	CASSYMAGGDEQYF
NA	NA	TRBV7-2	TRBJ2-1	TGTGCCAGCAGCTTGGACGGTTACAATGAGCAGTTCTTC	CASSLDGYNEQFF
TRBD2	NA	TRBV19	TRBJ2-3	TGTGCCAGTACTGGACTAGCGGGAGTGGGGCCAGATACGCAGTATTTT	CASTGLAGVGPDTQYF
TRBD1	many	TRBV9	TRBJ2-1	TGTGCCAGCAGCGCCCGGGACAGAGCGAACAATGAGCAGTTCTTC	CASSARDRANNEQFF
TRBD1	many	TRBV10-3	TRBJ2-5	TGTGCCATCAGCGTTGGACAGGGGGGTCCAGAGACCCAGTACTTC	CAISVGQGGPETQYF
NA	few	TRBV27	TRBJ1-2	TGTGCCAGCAGTCCTCAGACAGGAACTAACTATGGCTACACCTTC	CASSPQTGTNYGYTF